The rows below give T cell receptor beta chains drawn from one sample of a study of PD-1 blockade in classical Hodgkin lymphoma. Clones were sequenced by immunoSEQ multiplex PCR, and TCRdb holds only the in-frame ones, with some missing. The sample lists 15,000 to 18,000 clones; 85% to 90% were seen once. Sample: CD4+ T cells from blood. The receptors stem from a human donor with classical Hodgkin lymphoma. Both conserved end residues are part of each CDR3. Each record gives: clone size, D gene, V gene, J gene, CDR3 DNA, CDR3 protein. The D gene is left open where the match is weak. Where a row states a size, it is once, few, many or the class of an expanded clone; other rows omit it.

abundance: .
d_gene: .
v_gene: TRBV5-4
j_gene: TRBJ2-2
CDR3nt: TGTGCCAGCAGCTTGAGCGACAGTCTTATCACCGGGGAGCTGTTTTTT
CDR3aa: CASSLSDSLITGELFF

abundance: .
d_gene: .
v_gene: TRBV4-2
j_gene: TRBJ2-7
CDR3nt: TGTGCCAGCAGCCACGCAGGGGGGGCAGGGGGCTCCTACGAGCAGTACTTC
CDR3aa: CASSHAGGAGGSYEQYF

abundance: few
d_gene: TRBD2
v_gene: TRBV7-2
j_gene: TRBJ2-5
CDR3nt: TGTGCCAGCAGCTTAGGGCTAGCGGTAAAACAAGAGACCCAGTACTTC
CDR3aa: CASSLGLAVKQETQYF

abundance: once
d_gene: .
v_gene: TRBV23-1
j_gene: TRBJ2-5
CDR3nt: TGCGCCAGCAATGTGGGGGGCGCTTGGGAGACCCAGTACTTC
CDR3aa: CASNVGGAWETQYF

abundance: .
d_gene: .
v_gene: TRBV10-3
j_gene: TRBJ2-7
CDR3nt: TGTGCCATCAGTCAATCGGCACACGAGCAGTACTTC
CDR3aa: CAISQSAHEQYF

abundance: .
d_gene: TRBD1
v_gene: TRBV18
j_gene: TRBJ1-1
CDR3nt: TGTGCCAGCTCTTCCGACAGGGGGCTTGGGACTGAAGCTTTCTTT
CDR3aa: CASSSDRGLGTEAFF

abundance: .
d_gene: .
v_gene: TRBV7-9
j_gene: TRBJ2-1
CDR3nt: TGTGCCAGCATGTTCGGAGGAGTTAATGAGCAGTTCTTC
CDR3aa: CASMFGGVNEQFF

abundance: .
d_gene: TRBD1
v_gene: TRBV28
j_gene: TRBJ1-3
CDR3nt: TGTGCCAGCGGATCAGGGGGCACTGGAAACACCATATATTTT
CDR3aa: CASGSGGTGNTIYF

abundance: .
d_gene: .
v_gene: TRBV28
j_gene: TRBJ1-4
CDR3nt: TGTGCCAGCAGTTTTAGGGGGGGATCTCGCGAAAAACTGTTTTTT
CDR3aa: CASSFRGGSREKLFF

abundance: .
d_gene: TRBD1
v_gene: TRBV28
j_gene: TRBJ1-2
CDR3nt: TGTGCCAGCAGTGCCTGGACAGGGTTGGAGGGCGGCTACACCTTC
CDR3aa: CASSAWTGLEGGYTF

abundance: .
d_gene: TRBD2
v_gene: TRBV14
j_gene: TRBJ2-7
CDR3nt: TGTGCCGGCAATCTAGCGGGAGGATACGAGCAGTACTTC
CDR3aa: CAGNLAGGYEQYF

abundance: few
d_gene: .
v_gene: TRBV9
j_gene: TRBJ1-3
CDR3nt: TGTGCCAGCAGCGCGACAGGCTCTGGAAACACCATATATTTT
CDR3aa: CASSATGSGNTIYF

abundance: .
d_gene: .
v_gene: TRBV30
j_gene: TRBJ1-5
CDR3nt: TGTGCCTGGGGCACGCAGGGTAATCAGCCCCAGCATTTT
CDR3aa: CAWGTQGNQPQHF

abundance: .
d_gene: .
v_gene: TRBV7-9
j_gene: TRBJ2-7
CDR3nt: TGTGCCAGCAGCGTCGGGCTAACGGGAGACTACGAGCAGTACTTC
CDR3aa: CASSVGLTGDYEQYF

abundance: .
d_gene: .
v_gene: TRBV7-2
j_gene: TRBJ2-7
CDR3nt: TGTGCCAGCGGCCTAACGGGGTCCTACGAGCAGTACTTC
CDR3aa: CASGLTGSYEQYF

abundance: once
d_gene: TRBD1
v_gene: TRBV18
j_gene: TRBJ2-2
CDR3nt: TGTGCCAGCTCCCCCGGGACAGGGGAATCCGGGGAGCTGTTTTTT
CDR3aa: CASSPGTGESGELFF

abundance: once
d_gene: .
v_gene: TRBV4-2
j_gene: TRBJ1-2
CDR3nt: TGTGCCAGCAGCCAAGAATGGGAAAACAGGGTTGGGTCGATAGAGGCTGGCTACACCTTC
CDR3aa: CASSQEWENRVGSIEAGYTF

abundance: .
d_gene: .
v_gene: TRBV4-3
j_gene: TRBJ2-7
CDR3nt: TGCGCCAGCAGCCAAGACCGGGGGATCTACGAGCAGTACTTC
CDR3aa: CASSQDRGIYEQYF

abundance: .
d_gene: .
v_gene: TRBV6-5
j_gene: TRBJ1-5
CDR3nt: TGTGCCAGCAGCCGAACCAGTGGGGGCGCGAAACATTTT
CDR3aa: CASSRTSGGAKHF

abundance: few
d_gene: .
v_gene: TRBV2
j_gene: TRBJ1-2
CDR3nt: TGTGCCAGCAGTGGCCGGCAGGGTAACTATGGCTACACCTTC
CDR3aa: CASSGRQGNYGYTF

abundance: .
d_gene: .
v_gene: TRBV6-5
j_gene: TRBJ2-1
CDR3nt: TGTGCCAGCAGTCAACAGACAGGAATCAGGCAGTTCTTC
CDR3aa: CASSQQTGIRQFF

abundance: .
d_gene: TRBD1
v_gene: TRBV18
j_gene: TRBJ2-7
CDR3nt: TGTGCCAGCTCAGCGGAACCGAAAAAGGACAGGGTGAATTCCTACGAGCAGTACTTC
CDR3aa: CASSAEPKKDRVNSYEQYF

abundance: .
d_gene: TRBD1
v_gene: TRBV14
j_gene: TRBJ1-1
CDR3nt: TGTGCCAGCAGCCAAGGCAGGGGGGGGAACACTGAAGCTTTCTTT
CDR3aa: CASSQGRGGNTEAFF

abundance: .
d_gene: .
v_gene: TRBV18
j_gene: TRBJ1-2
CDR3nt: TGTGCCAGCTCACCATCGGACAGCTCTGGGGGCTACACCTTC
CDR3aa: CASSPSDSSGGYTF

abundance: .
d_gene: .
v_gene: TRBV20-1
j_gene: TRBJ2-7
CDR3nt: TGCAGTGCTGTGCTTTACGAGCAGTACTTC
CDR3aa: CSAVLYEQYF

abundance: .
d_gene: .
v_gene: TRBV6-6
j_gene: TRBJ2-1
CDR3nt: TGTGCCAGCAGTACAACCGGGAGCCCCAATGAAAAGCAGTTCTTC
CDR3aa: CASSTTGSPNEKQFF

abundance: .
d_gene: TRBD1
v_gene: TRBV2
j_gene: TRBJ2-5
CDR3nt: TGTGCCAGCAGTTGGACAGGCCAAGAGACCCAGTACTTC
CDR3aa: CASSWTGQETQYF

abundance: .
d_gene: .
v_gene: TRBV30
j_gene: TRBJ1-6
CDR3nt: TGTGCCTGGAGTGTAGAGACCACCGGGCCCCTCCACTTT
CDR3aa: CAWSVETTGPLHF

abundance: few
d_gene: TRBD1
v_gene: TRBV7-8
j_gene: TRBJ1-2
CDR3nt: TGTGCCAGCAGCTTAGCGGGAGGGGGCGTGTATGGCTACACCTTC
CDR3aa: CASSLAGGGVYGYTF

abundance: .
d_gene: TRBD2
v_gene: TRBV6-1
j_gene: TRBJ2-1
CDR3nt: TGTGCCAGCAAAAGTCTAGCGGGAGCTATTGAGCAGTTCTTC
CDR3aa: CASKSLAGAIEQFF

abundance: .
d_gene: TRBD2
v_gene: TRBV28
j_gene: TRBJ2-7
CDR3nt: TGTGCCAGCAGTGCACGACTAGCGGGAATGAACGAGCAGTACTTC
CDR3aa: CASSARLAGMNEQYF

abundance: .
d_gene: .
v_gene: TRBV29-1
j_gene: TRBJ1-1
CDR3nt: TGCAGCGTTGAGGGTCCGGGAGAGACTGAAGCTTTCTTT
CDR3aa: CSVEGPGETEAFF

abundance: .
d_gene: TRBD1
v_gene: TRBV7-9
j_gene: TRBJ1-2
CDR3nt: TGTGCCAGCAGCTTAAGTTCCGGACAGGGGGCGCGCGGCTACACCTTC
CDR3aa: CASSLSSGQGARGYTF

abundance: .
d_gene: .
v_gene: TRBV28
j_gene: TRBJ1-3
CDR3nt: TGTGCCAGCAGTTTTGAACGGCCCAACTCTGGAAACACCATATATTTT
CDR3aa: CASSFERPNSGNTIYF

abundance: .
d_gene: .
v_gene: TRBV5-1
j_gene: TRBJ2-1
CDR3nt: TGCGCCAGCAGTAAGGTTCTGGGTATGGATGAGCAGTTCTTC
CDR3aa: CASSKVLGMDEQFF

abundance: .
d_gene: TRBD1
v_gene: TRBV4-3
j_gene: TRBJ2-5
CDR3nt: TGCGCCAGCAGCCAAGCCCAACGGACAGGCCAAGAGACCCAGTACTTC
CDR3aa: CASSQAQRTGQETQYF

abundance: .
d_gene: TRBD1
v_gene: TRBV10-3
j_gene: TRBJ1-2
CDR3nt: TGTGCCATCTTAGACGGGACAGCGGATAACTATGGCTACACCTTC
CDR3aa: CAILDGTADNYGYTF

abundance: .
d_gene: TRBD1
v_gene: TRBV6-1
j_gene: TRBJ2-2
CDR3nt: TGTGCCAGCAGCCGGACAGGGGGGAGCACCGGGGAGCTGTTTTTT
CDR3aa: CASSRTGGSTGELFF

abundance: .
d_gene: .
v_gene: TRBV6-1
j_gene: TRBJ2-3
CDR3nt: TGTGCCAGCAGTGTCGTCGGGACAGATACGCAGTATTTT
CDR3aa: CASSVVGTDTQYF

abundance: .
d_gene: TRBD1
v_gene: TRBV29-1
j_gene: TRBJ1-5
CDR3nt: TGCAGCGTCTCCCAGGGGGGTGCCGATCAGCCCCAGCATTTT
CDR3aa: CSVSQGGADQPQHF

abundance: .
d_gene: TRBD2
v_gene: TRBV7-9
j_gene: TRBJ2-7
CDR3nt: TGTGCCAGCAGCCCGGCTTCTTTTAGCGGGAGATCCTACGAGCAGTACTTC
CDR3aa: CASSPASFSGRSYEQYF

abundance: .
d_gene: TRBD2
v_gene: TRBV4-3
j_gene: TRBJ2-3
CDR3nt: TGCGCCAGCAGCCACTTTAGCGGGATGGCAGATACGCAGTATTTT
CDR3aa: CASSHFSGMADTQYF